The 22 T cell receptor beta chains reported below all come from one sample, sequenced in a study of prognosis after radiotherapy for stage I lung cancer. Genomic DNA provided the template from which TCR beta CDR3 was amplified by two-round multiplex PCR. First-round PCR amplification was performed with primers specific to each TRBV and TRBJ gene. A single record per CDR3 protein comes from TCRdb applying MiXCR to the multiplex PCR reads. The sample includes around 29,000 distinct CDR3 sequences, about 45% of them seen just once. The specimen was PBMCs, collected before or after stereotactic body radiation therapy (not recorded which). These receptors all stem from a donor at least 50 years old with non-small cell lung cancer.

This clonotype was counted ten times or more. The chain uses TRBV4-3 and TRBJ2-6, with 10 bases matching TRBD1. V was pared by 0 bases and J by 2 bases, with 4 bases of the junction left unmatched. Per the germline V gene, CDR1 is LGHNA and CDR2 is YSLEER. The CDR3 length is 18 residues. CDR3 sequence (DNA): TGCGCCAGCAGCCAAGATAGAGGGACAGGGGCTGGGGCCAACGTCCTGACTTTC. This sequence encodes CASSQDRGTGAGANVLTF.

This clonotype came up many times. The chain carries TRBV9 and TRBJ2-5; no definite D call. Between the trimmed V and J ends, which lost 4 bases and 5 bases, there was a span of 12 bases. The CDR3 has 13 residues. Germline loops: CDR1 SGDLS, CDR2 YYNGEE. CDR3 DNA: TGTGCCAGCAGCATGTCCCCTGGCGAGACCCAGTACTTC. Translating gives CASSMSPGETQYF.

This clonotype showed up many times. The chain has TRBV11-2 and TRBJ2-3, with 11 nucleotides matching TRBD2. Unmatched junction bases numbered 5, after V lost 5 bases and J lost 4 bases. CDR1 SGHAT and CDR2 FQNNGV come from the germline V gene. The CDR3 length is 15 residues. This chain's CDR3 is CASSLRGLAADTQYF. CDR3 DNA: TGTGCCAGCAGCCTAAGGGGACTAGCGGCAGATACGCAGTATTTT.

Many counts were recorded for this clonotype. This chain joins TRBV20-1 and TRBJ2-3; D not certain. V lost 6 bases and J 2 bases, leaving 12 bases between the germline ends. Per germline, CDR1 DFQATT and CDR2 SNEGSKA (reference sequence). The CDR3 loop spans 13 amino acids. The CDR3 sequence: CSATAGNTDTQYF. The CDR3, as DNA: TGCAGTGCCACCGCCGGAAACACAGATACGCAGTATTTT.

The chain combines TRBV28 with TRBJ1-6; 7 nucleotides agree with TRBD1. V shed 7 bases, J shed 10 bases, and the junction held 4 bases outside the gene matches. Germline CDR1 and CDR2: MDHEN and SYDVKM. The CDR3 extends over 12 amino acids. CDR3 DNA: TGTGCCAGCACTTCAGGGGGGTCACCCCTCCACTTT. It is translated as CASTSGGSPLHF.

This clonotype has a count of ten or more. The rearrangement links TRBV7-2 to TRBJ2-1; D ambiguous. V was clipped by 7 bases and J by 10 bases, with 14 bases between them. The CDR3 is 12 amino acids. Germline V gives CDR1 SGHTA, CDR2 FQGNSA. CDR3 bases: TGTGCCAGCAAACTACTCGTTGGGGAGCAGTTCTTC. Translation: CASKLLVGEQFF.

Ten or more counts support this clonotype. The rearrangement links TRBV14 to TRBJ2-2; no definite D call. The germline V gene encodes CDR1 SGHDN and CDR2 FVKESK. Trimming shortened V by 1 base and J by 4 bases, and 4 bases separated the two germline ends. This CDR3 contains 13 residues. The CDR3 loop reads CASSQVFTGELFF. The DNA for the CDR3 is TGTGCCAGCAGCCAAGTATTCACCGGGGAGCTGTTTTTT.

In this sample, this clonotype turned up many times. The chain employs TRBV5-6 and TRBJ2-1; D tentatively fits TRBD1 or TRBD2 (5 bases each). Trimming stripped 1 base from V and 1 base from J, with 15 bases between. Germline values: CDR1 SGHDT, CDR2 YYEEEE. CDR3 length: 17 residues. CDR3 amino acids: CASSLWSGAASYNEQFF. In DNA form, the CDR3 reads TGTGCCAGCAGCTTGTGGTCCGGGGCGGCATCCTACAATGAGCAGTTCTTC.

This clonotype was recorded many times. The chain couples TRBV15 to TRBJ1-2; no firm D call. Trimming cost V 0 bases and J 4 bases, with 6 bases left between them. This CDR3 contains 13 residues. Germline CDR1 and CDR2: LNHNV and YYDKDF (reference sequence). CDR3 in amino acids: CATSRDSSYGYTF. In DNA, the CDR3 is TGTGCCACCAGCAGAGATTCTTCCTATGGCTACACCTTC. The full variable domain, rest sourced from reference TRBV15 and TRBJ1-2, is DAMVIQNPRYQVTQFGKPVTLSCSQTLNHNVMYWYQQKSSQAPKLLFHYYDKDFNNEADTPDNFQSRRPNTSFCFLDIRSPGLGDTAMYLCATSRDSSYGYTFGSGTRLTVV.

This clonotype was seen repeatedly, ten times or more. This sequence joins TRBV5-1 and TRBJ2-1; D gene uncertain. V was cut by 4 bases and J by 5 bases, with 31 bases left in between. Germline values: CDR1 SGHRS, CDR2 YFSETQ. The CDR3 has 20 residues. In nucleotides, the CDR3 is TGCGCCAGCAGCCGTACCGGGTCCCAGCCTTTTCGGACGTTTGACAATGAGCAGTTCTTC. This codes for CASSRTGSQPFRTFDNEQFF.

The table lists this clonotype with a few counts. The chain links TRBV20-1 to TRBJ2-5; TRBD2 matches at 7 bases. This CDR3 contains 16 residues. Losses at the gene ends were 6 bases for V and 1 base for J; bases not matched to a gene: 14. Germline values: CDR1 DFQATT, CDR2 SNEGSKA (reference sequence). The CDR3 sequence is CSARRTSVKTQETQYF. CDR3 DNA sequence: TGCAGTGCCCGCCGAACTAGCGTCAAAACCCAAGAGACCCAGTACTTC.

This clonotype was seen many times. The chain carries TRBV9 and TRBJ2-1; no clear D. The germline V gene encodes CDR1 SGDLS and CDR2 YYNGEE. This CDR3 region has 12 residues. Trimming removed 0 bases from V and 9 bases from J, with 7 bases in between. The CDR3 DNA follows: TGTGCCAGCAGCGTAGGCTTATCTGAGCAGTTCTTC. It yields the protein CASSVGLSEQFF.

Concerning this clonotype: One junction end does not reproduce the germline sequence, and a read error may be involved. The V call is TRBV9, the J call TRBJ2-1; possibly TRBD1 for D (5 bases). This CDR3 is 13 amino acids long. CDR1 SGDLS and CDR2 YYNGEE come from the germline V gene. CDR3 nucleotide sequence: TGCGCCAGCAGCTTAGCCCCCCAGGGTGAGCAGTTCTTC. Protein: CASSLAPQGEQFF. Drawing the rest from reference TRBV9 and TRBJ2-1, the complete variable domain is DSGVTQTPKHLITATGQRVTLRCSPRSGDLSVYWYQQSLDQGLQFLIQYYNGEERAKGNILERFSAQQFPDLHSELNLSSLELGDSALYFCASSLAPQGEQFFGPGTRLTVL.

In this sample, this clonotype turned up many times. The rearrangement joins TRBV28 to TRBJ1-5, with D possibly matching TRBD1 (6 bases). Germline loops: CDR1 MDHEN, CDR2 SYDVKM. The V and J ends lost 4 bases and 6 bases respectively, with 19 bases between them. The CDR3 sequence is 16 residues long. The CDR3 is CASSWSARGPTQPQHF. DNA for the CDR3: TGTGCCAGCAGTTGGAGCGCCAGGGGACCTACTCAGCCCCAGCATTTT.

This clonotype is labeled medium-sized (0.01 to 0.1%). The gene calls are TRBV6-1 and TRBJ1-2, with D unclear. V lost 5 bases and J 7 bases, leaving 14 bases between the germline ends. Germline V lookup: CDR1 MNHNS, CDR2 SASEGT. The CDR3 extends over 13 amino acids. This CDR3 reads CASSPQEFGGYTF. CDR3 nucleotide sequence: TGTGCCAGCAGTCCCCAGGAATTTGGTGGCTACACCTTC.

This chain joins TRBV5-1 and TRBJ2-3; D perhaps matches TRBD1 (6 bases). V was clipped by 3 bases and J by 4 bases, with 18 bases between them. CDR1 is SGHRS, CDR2 YFSETQ, per germline. The CDR3 is 16 amino acids. The CDR3 spells CASSSASTGNADTQYF. In DNA form, the CDR3 reads TGCGCCAGCAGCTCCGCATCGACAGGTAACGCAGATACGCAGTATTTT.

This clonotype has only one observation. The genes are TRBV19 and TRBJ1-5; D gene uncertain. The V end lost 3 bases, the J end lost 5 bases, and 14 bases lay between the germline ends. This CDR3 is built from 15 residues. Germline CDR1 reads LNHDA; CDR2 reads SQIVND (reference sequence). The CDR3 nucleotides are TGTGCCAGTAGTATGCGCCCGTCTGGGGATCAGCCCCAGCATTTT. Amino acids: CASSMRPSGDQPQHF.

This clonotype was seen ten or more times. V is TRBV20-1 and J is TRBJ2-2; a possible D gene is TRBD1 (5 bases). This CDR3 region has 13 residues. Trimming took off 6 bases at V and 1 base at J, with 9 bases between the two ends. Germline CDR1 DFQATT, CDR2 SNEGSKA (reference sequence). The CDR3 DNA reads TGCAGTGCAAAGGGGTTGAACACCGGGGAGCTGTTTTTT. Translating gives CSAKGLNTGELFF.

V gene TRBV19 combines with J gene TRBJ2-2, with 7 positions matching TRBD1. The CDR3 runs 16 residues. The J segment lost 5 bases and the V segment lost 4 bases, leaving 10 bases of the junction unmatched. Germline CDR1 and CDR2: LNHDA and SQIVND (reference sequence). The CDR3 spells CASSRGDSLYTGELFF. The CDR3 DNA reads as TGTGCCAGTAGTAGAGGGGACAGTCTATATACCGGGGAGCTGTTTTTT.

The sample holds a few counts of this clonotype. Given a much more abundant clone one base away, this may be a read error. The gene calls are TRBV2 and TRBJ2-5; maybe TRBD1 (6 bases). V gave up 7 bases and J gave up 5 bases, with 23 bases separating them. Germline loops: CDR1 SNHLY, CDR2 FYNNEI. This CDR3 has 16 amino acids. The CDR3 nucleotides are TGTGCCAGCACTCTGGGGAACAGGGCGTCTGAGGAGACCCAGTACTTC. It encodes CASTLGNRASEETQYF. The whole variable domain, filled in from reference TRBV2 and TRBJ2-5, reads EPEVTQTPSHQVTQMGQEVILRCVPISNHLYFYWYRQILGQKVEFLVSFYNNEISEKSEIFDDQFSVERPDGSNFTLKIRSTKLEDSAMYFCASTLGNRASEETQYFGPGTRLLVL.

The V gene is TRBV6-1, the J gene TRBJ2-1; TRBD2 is a possible D gene (5 bases). With 6 bases removed from V and 3 bases from J, the gap between germline ends came to 15 bases. This CDR3 region has 15 residues. CDR1 and CDR2 from the germline V gene are MNHNS and SASEGT. CDR3 sequence (DNA): TGTGCCAGCAGGCCTAGCTGTGTAGGCTACAATGAGCAGTTCTTC. Its translation: CASRPSCVGYNEQFF.

This clonotype has at least ten counts. V is TRBV5-5 and J is TRBJ2-7; 12 bases line up with TRBD1. Germline lookup yields CDR1 SGHKS and CDR2 YYEKEE (reference sequence). After removal of 4 bases from V and 5 bases from J, the junction contained 4 bases not matched to a gene. The CDR3 covers 14 residues. The CDR3 nucleotides read TGTGCCAGCAGCGCGGGACAGGGGGCGAACGAGCAGTACTTC. Translation gives CASSAGQGANEQYF.